This TCR beta chain was observed in a study of cytomegalovirus exposure and HLA in healthy donors. Germline V CDR1 and CDR2: MNHNS, SASEGT. The V end was cut by 3 bases, the J end by 4 bases, with 14 bases between. There are 15 residues in the CDR3. Primers for the PCR totalled 60 Vbeta and 13 Jbeta. Clones were sequenced by immunoSEQ multiplex PCR, and TCRdb holds only the in-frame ones, with some missing. The sample lists approximately 120,000 clones, 77% occurring once. This clonotype was sampled from a woman aged 40-49 years in good health and CMV-seropositive. Material: PBMCs. The rearrangement links TRBV6-1 to TRBJ2-3; a possible D gene is TRBD1 (6 bases). The CDR3: CASSESQGRADTQYF. CDR3 in DNA: TGTGCCAGCAGTGAGTCGCAGGGGAGAGCAGATACGCAGTATTTT.